This T cell receptor beta chain originates from a study of Graves' ophthalmopathy and Graves' hyperthyroidism. Findings and limits, study-wide: Ophthalmopathy was separated from stable hyperthyroidism by a 13-signature model with 85% to 90% sensitivity and roughly 81% specificity.

The CDR3 covers 13 residues. The V and J ends lost 8 bases and 2 bases respectively, with 12 bases between them. The TCR beta CDR3 regions underwent amplification from RNA transcripts. HTBI primers primed a first-round RT-PCR, and a second-round multiplex PCR followed. TCRdb re-derived calls from the multiplex PCR reads in MiXCR, one entry per CDR3 protein. The data hold about 480,000 distinct CDR3 sequences, with around an eighth observed a single time. This clonotype was recorded at least ten times. Its antigen remains unknown. The sequence derives from a woman younger than 45 with Graves' ophthalmopathy. The genes are TRBV12-3 or TRBV12-4 and TRBJ2-5; TRBD2 might be the D (6 bases). The specimen sequenced was blood. DNA for the CDR3: TGTGCCAGCTCGGGACGGGGGCAAGAGACCCAGTACTTC. Its translation is CASSGRGQETQYF.